The present T cell receptor beta chain was sequenced within a study of T cell responses to AZD1222 COVID-19 vaccine. The protocol was immunoSEQ multiplex PCR, while the TCRdb copy is restricted to in-frame clones and leaves out a portion. The sample includes approximately 150,000 clones, about 90% of them seen just once. As regards this clone: Antigen: not known.

CDR3 size: 17 residues. The trim removed 6 bases at V and 8 bases at J, leaving 11 bases unmatched. The germline V gene encodes CDR1 MNHEY and CDR2 SMNVEV (reference sequence). Study results and caveats: Donors were largely white British and mainly female; clonal diversity was possibly underestimated.

V is TRBV27 and J is TRBJ2-1, with TRBD2 matching 15 bases. This TCR was recovered from an adult who received the MenACWY meningococcal vaccine as a control. The sequences come from peripheral blood, collected 28 days after the second dose of the MenACWY control vaccine. This chain's CDR3 is CASSLRGLAGGWYEQFF. DNA for the CDR3: TGTGCCAGCAGCCTCAGAGGACTAGCGGGGGGGTGGTATGAGCAGTTCTTC.